The clone carrying this T cell receptor beta chain was counted many times. Its antigen is still unknown. This CDR3 has 15 residues. Germline CDR1 is SGHRS and CDR2 is YFSETQ. The J segment lost 6 bases and the V segment lost 0 bases, leaving 2 bases of the junction unmatched. The CDR3 regions of TCR beta were amplified from RNA transcripts. The HTBI primer set served for first-round RT-PCR of the TCR CDR3. TCRdb redid the calling of the multiplex PCR reads with MiXCR, one entry per CDR3 protein. The sample lists 540,000 or so distinct CDR3 sequences, just over 45% occurring once. The sample is drawn from a study of T cells in Graves' hyperthyroidism and ophthalmopathy. Study-level points and caveats: Separating ophthalmopathy from stable hyperthyroidism was achieved by a 13 V-J model.

V usage is TRBV5-1 and J usage is TRBJ2-7; 14 bases match TRBD2. The receptor was derived from an adult woman with Graves' disease, either hyperthyroidism or ophthalmopathy (not recorded which). Sequencing was carried out using peripheral blood or thyroid tissue (not recorded which). The CDR3 DNA reads as TGCGCCAGCAGCTTGGCGGGGACTAGCGGGGGCGAGCAGTACTTC. As protein: CASSLAGTSGGEQYF.